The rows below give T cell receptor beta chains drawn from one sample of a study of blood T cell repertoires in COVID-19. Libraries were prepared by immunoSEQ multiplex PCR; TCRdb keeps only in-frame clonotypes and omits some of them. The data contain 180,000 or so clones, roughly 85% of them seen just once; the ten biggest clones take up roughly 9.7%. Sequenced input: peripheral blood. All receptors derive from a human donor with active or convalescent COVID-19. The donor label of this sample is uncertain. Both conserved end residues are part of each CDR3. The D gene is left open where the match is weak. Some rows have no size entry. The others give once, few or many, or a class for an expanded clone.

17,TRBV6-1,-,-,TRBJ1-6,TGTGCCAGCAGTGAAGCCGGTTGGGGGGGCGCACAGTCACCCCTCCACTTT,CASSEAGWGGAQSPLHF
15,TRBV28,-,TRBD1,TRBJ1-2,TGTGCCAGCAGTTTCCCTAAGGGACAGGGCGAGGGCTACACCTTC,CASSFPKGQGEGYTF
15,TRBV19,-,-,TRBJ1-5,TGTGCCAGTAGTGTCTTAGGGGAAGGGAATCAGCCCCAGCATTTT,CASSVLGEGNQPQHF
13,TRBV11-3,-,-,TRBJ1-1,TGTGCCAGCAGCCCTTTGAGGAACACTGAAGCTTTCTTT,CASSPLRNTEAFF
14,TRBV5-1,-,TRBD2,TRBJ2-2,TGCGCCAGCAGCTTGATAGCGGGGGCCGGGGAGCTGTTTTTT,CASSLIAGAGELFF
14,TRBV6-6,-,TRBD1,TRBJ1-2,TGTGCCAGCAGGAAGGGACAACAGGGGTGGGGCTACACCTTC,CASRKGQQGWGYTF
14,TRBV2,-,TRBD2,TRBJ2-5,TGTGCCAGCCCGAGTAGCGGGAGCGTAGAGACCCAGTACTTC,CASPSSGSVETQYF
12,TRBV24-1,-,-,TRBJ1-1,TGTGCCGTACGGGGGTGGAACACTGAAGCTTTCTTT,CAVRGWNTEAFF
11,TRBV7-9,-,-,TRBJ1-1,TGTGCCAGCAGAAAGACAGTTGAAGCTTTCTTT,CASRKTVEAFF
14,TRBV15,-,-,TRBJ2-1,TGTGCCACCAGCTCTTTTATCGAACAGAGTGAGCAGTTCTTC,CATSSFIEQSEQFF
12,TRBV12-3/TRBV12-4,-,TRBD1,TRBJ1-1,TGTGCCAGCGCGGACAGGGGGCCTGAAGCTTTCTTT,CASADRGPEAFF
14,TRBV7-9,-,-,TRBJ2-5,TGTGCCAGCAGCTTAGCGGGGGGTCAAGAGACCCAGTACTTC,CASSLAGGQETQYF
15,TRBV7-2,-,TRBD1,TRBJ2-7,TGTGCCAGCAGCTTCGACAGGGCGGCCTCCTACGAGCAGTACTTC,CASSFDRAASYEQYF
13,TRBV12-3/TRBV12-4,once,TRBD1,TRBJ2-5,TGTGCCACCCAGGGGGACAACCAAGAGACCCAGTACTTC,CATQGDNQETQYF
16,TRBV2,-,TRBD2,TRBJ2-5,TGTGCCAGCAGTGAAGGAAGACTAGCGGTCCAAGAGACCCAGTACTTC,CASSEGRLAVQETQYF
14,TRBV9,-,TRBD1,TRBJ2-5,TGTGCCAGCAGCGTAGAGGGACAGGGTGAGACCCAGTACTTC,CASSVEGQGETQYF
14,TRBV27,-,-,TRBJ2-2,TGTGCCACCAAGATCGGGAGTTTGACCGGGGAGCTGTTTTTT,CATKIGSLTGELFF
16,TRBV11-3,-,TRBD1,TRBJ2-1,TGTGCCAGCAGCACCCAAGGGGGCAGGGTACACAATGAGCAGTTCTTC,CASSTQGGRVHNEQFF
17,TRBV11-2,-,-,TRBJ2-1,TGTGCCAGCAGCTTAGTAAGGGGGTCCATGTCCTACAATGAGCAGTTCTTC,CASSLVRGSMSYNEQFF
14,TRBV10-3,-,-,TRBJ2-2,TGTGCCGTGCCTAGGACTGCAGAATCCGGGGAGCTGTTTTTT,CAVPRTAESGELFF
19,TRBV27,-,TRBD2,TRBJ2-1,TGTGCCAGCAGTCACACCCTTACTAGCGGGAGGGTCACCTACAATGAGCAGTTCTTC,CASSHTLTSGRVTYNEQFF
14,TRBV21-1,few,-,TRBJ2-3,TGTGCCAGCAGCGAGCGGGAGGTTTCAGATACGCAGTATTTT,CASSEREVSDTQYF
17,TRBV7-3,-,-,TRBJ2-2,TGTGCCAGCAGCCGACTTGCCGCGCTAGCAAACACCGGGGAGCTGTTTTTT,CASSRLAALANTGELFF
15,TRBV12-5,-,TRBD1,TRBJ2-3,TGTGCTAGTGGTCCCGGGACAGGGGTATCGGATACGCAGTATTTT,CASGPGTGVSDTQYF
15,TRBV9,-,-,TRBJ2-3,TGTGCCAGCAGCGTATGGAGCTCCCGCACAGATACGCAGTATTTT,CASSVWSSRTDTQYF
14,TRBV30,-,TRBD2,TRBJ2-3,TGTGCCTGGAGTGCGGGACTAGCAGGGGATACGCAGTATTTT,CAWSAGLAGDTQYF
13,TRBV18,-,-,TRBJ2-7,TGTGCCAGCTCACCACAGGGGGGGTACGAGCAGTACTTC,CASSPQGGYEQYF
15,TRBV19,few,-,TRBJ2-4,TGTGCCAGTAGTATGGGGCAGCTAGCCAAAAACATTCAGTACTTC,CASSMGQLAKNIQYF
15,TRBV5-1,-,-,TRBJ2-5,TGCGCCAGCAGCTTTGGGGGCAGAGGTCAAGAGACCCAGTACTTC,CASSFGGRGQETQYF
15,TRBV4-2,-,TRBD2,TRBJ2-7,TGTGCCAGCAGCCCCCAGCGGGGGGGCCTTTACGAGCAGTACTTC,CASSPQRGGLYEQYF
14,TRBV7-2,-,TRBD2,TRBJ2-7,TGTGCCAGCAGCCGGACTAGCGGGGTCTACGAGCAGTACTTC,CASSRTSGVYEQYF
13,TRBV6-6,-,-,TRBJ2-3,TGTGCCAGCACGGAGGGGGCGAGGGATACGCAGTATTTT,CASTEGARDTQYF
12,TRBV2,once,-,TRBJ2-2,TGTGCCAAACAGGAGAACACCGGGGAGCTGTTTTTT,CAKQENTGELFF
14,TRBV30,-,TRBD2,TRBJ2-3,TGTGCCTGGACTAGCGGGAGTCCATGGGATACGCAGTATTTT,CAWTSGSPWDTQYF
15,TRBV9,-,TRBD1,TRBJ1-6,TGTGCCAGCAGCCCCACAGGGGGCTCAGGTTCACCCCTCCACTTT,CASSPTGGSGSPLHF
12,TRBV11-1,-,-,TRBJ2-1,TGTGCCAGCAGCTCGGAGCTAAATGAGCAGTTCTTC,CASSSELNEQFF
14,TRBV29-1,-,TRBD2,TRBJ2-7,TGCAGCGTGCCCACTAGCGGGGGACCCTACGAGCAGTACTTC,CSVPTSGGPYEQYF
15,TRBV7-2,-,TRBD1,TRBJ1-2,TGTGCCAGCAGCTCCTACAGGGGGCCTAACTATGGCTACACCTTC,CASSSYRGPNYGYTF
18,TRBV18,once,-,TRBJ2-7,TGTGCCAGCTCACAACAATCCCCGACAGGGAGGATTAGTTACGAGCAGTACTTC,CASSQQSPTGRISYEQYF
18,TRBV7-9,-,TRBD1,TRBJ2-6,TGTGCCAGCAGCTCACCGGGACAGCTCTTCTCTGGGGCCAACGTCCTGACTTTC,CASSSPGQLFSGANVLTF
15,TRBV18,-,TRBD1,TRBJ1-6,TGTGCCAGCTCAGCCGGGACAGCGGGTAATTCACCCCTCCACTTT,CASSAGTAGNSPLHF
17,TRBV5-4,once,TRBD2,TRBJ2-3,TGTGCCAGCAGCGCCCCCCCTAGCGGGCCTAGCACAGATACGCAGTATTTT,CASSAPPSGPSTDTQYF
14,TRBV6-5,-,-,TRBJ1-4,TGTGCCTCAAGTGTTCCCCCTGAGGGTGAAAAACTGTTTTTT,CASSVPPEGEKLFF
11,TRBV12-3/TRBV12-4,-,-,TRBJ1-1,TGTGCCAGCAGTTTACTGTCTGAAGCTTTCTTT,CASSLLSEAFF
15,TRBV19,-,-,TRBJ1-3,TGTGCCAGCCACCGGGCGCCCGGGATGAGAAACACCATATATTTT,CASHRAPGMRNTIYF
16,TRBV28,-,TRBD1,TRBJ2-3,TGTGCCAGCAGTTTAAGGGGCAGGGGGTACACAGATACGCAGTATTTT,CASSLRGRGYTDTQYF
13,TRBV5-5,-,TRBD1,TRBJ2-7,TGTGCCAGCAGCAGGTTGACAGGGTACGAGCAGTACTTC,CASSRLTGYEQYF
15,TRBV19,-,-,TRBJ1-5,TGTGCCAGTAGTGTCGCGGGCGGTAGCAATCAGCCCCAGCATTTT,CASSVAGGSNQPQHF
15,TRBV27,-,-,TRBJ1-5,TGTGCCAGCTCCCATGGTGGGGGGGGCAATCAGCCCCAGCATTTT,CASSHGGGGNQPQHF
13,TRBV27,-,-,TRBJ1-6,TGTGCCCGGGGGAGCCCCTATAATTCACCCCTCCACTTT,CARGSPYNSPLHF
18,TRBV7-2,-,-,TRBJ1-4,TGTGCCAGCAGCCTATGGACTGCCCGGACGGCAACTAATGAAAAACTGTTTTTT,CASSLWTARTATNEKLFF
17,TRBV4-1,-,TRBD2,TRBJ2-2,TGCGCCAGCAGCCAAGTTTCACGGGGGAGGGACACCGGGGAGCTGTTTTTT,CASSQVSRGRDTGELFF
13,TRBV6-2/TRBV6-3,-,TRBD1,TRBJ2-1,TGTGCCAGCAGCAGGGACAGCTACAATGAGCAGTTCTTC,CASSRDSYNEQFF
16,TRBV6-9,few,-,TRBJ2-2,TGTGCCAGCAGTTACTGGGGGGGGCGCGGGACCGGGGAGCTGTTTTTT,CASSYWGGRGTGELFF
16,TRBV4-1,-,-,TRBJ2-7,TGCGCCAGCAGCCACTTGGTTCAGGTAAAACCCTACGAGCAGTACTTC,CASSHLVQVKPYEQYF
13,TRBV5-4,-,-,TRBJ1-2,TGTGCCAGCAGCTTCACAGGGAACTATGGCTACACCTTC,CASSFTGNYGYTF
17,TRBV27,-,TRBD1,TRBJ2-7,TGTGCCAGCAGCCCCCAGACGCCGGGACAGGGGAGTTACGAGCAGTACTTC,CASSPQTPGQGSYEQYF
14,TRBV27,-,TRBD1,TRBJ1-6,TGTGCCAGCAGTTTCGGGGACAGTAATTCACCCCTCCACTTT,CASSFGDSNSPLHF
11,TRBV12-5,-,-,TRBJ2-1,TGTGCCGGAGACTGGGACTATGAGCAGTTCTTC,CAGDWDYEQFF
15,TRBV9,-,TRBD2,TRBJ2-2,TGTGCCAGCAGCGCTAGCGGGGGGAACACCGGGGAGCTGTTTTTT,CASSASGGNTGELFF